A single sample gave rise to the 14 T cell receptor beta chains below, sequenced in a study of shared clonotypes between healthy human individuals. As defined, naive CD8 cells were CD45RO-negative and positively selected for CCR7, with terminally differentiated effector memory CD45RA+ cells excluded. Profiled with immunoSEQ multiplex PCR; TCRdb holds only in-frame clones, not every one. The sample carries about 1,900,000 clones, about 95% recorded once. Sequencing was done on a sample of naive CD8+ T cells sorted from blood. The receptors come from a man younger than 30 in good health.

V is TRBV6-5 and J is TRBJ1-2, with D unclear. Germline CDR1 is MNHEY and CDR2 is SVGAGI. Between the trimmed V and J ends, which lost 6 bases and 3 bases, there was a span of 11 bases. The CDR3 runs to 13 residues. The CDR3 spells CASRNNNDYGYTF. CDR3 bases: TGTGCCAGCAGAAACAATAACGACTATGGCTACACCTTC.

V is TRBV7-9 and J is TRBJ2-5; possibly TRBD1 for D (5 bases). The CDR3 contains 14 residues. Trimming stripped 1 base from V and 5 bases from J, with 11 bases between. The germline V gene has CDR1 SEHNR and CDR2 FQNEAQ (reference sequence). CDR3 sequence reads: CASSLGWGAETQYF. In DNA form, the CDR3 reads TGTGCCAGCAGCTTAGGGTGGGGCGCGGAGACCCAGTACTTC.

The chain carries TRBV5-6 and TRBJ1-4; 9 bases agree with TRBD1. The germline gives CDR1 SGHDT, CDR2 YYEEEE. The length of the CDR3 is 17 residues. The V and J ends lost 0 bases and 4 bases, in that order; junction bases with no gene match: 7. CDR3 in amino acids: CASSLDGQGNLNEKLFF. CDR3 DNA sequence: TGTGCCAGCAGCTTGGACGGACAGGGGAACCTTAATGAAAAACTGTTTTTT.

The V call is TRBV9, the J call TRBJ2-7; a possible D gene is TRBD2 (5 bases). Germline-derived CDR1 and CDR2 are SGDLS and YYNGEE. V was pared by 4 bases and J by 2 bases, with 10 bases between. The CDR3 is made up of 13 amino acids. The CDR3 here is CASSPSGTYEQYF. The DNA of the CDR3 is TGTGCCAGCAGCCCGAGCGGAACCTACGAGCAGTACTTC.

This chain links TRBV27 with TRBJ2-7; possibly TRBD1 for D (5 bases). Trimming shortened V by 5 bases and J by 3 bases, and 17 bases separated the two germline ends. Looked up from germline, CDR1 is MNHEY and CDR2 is SMNVEV (reference sequence). The CDR3 runs to 15 residues. This CDR3 reads CASSAPRGSIYEQYF. CDR3 coding DNA: TGTGCCAGCAGTGCCCCAAGGGGCTCGATCTACGAGCAGTACTTC.

The gene calls are TRBV6-6 and TRBJ2-5; 8 positions agree with TRBD1. V lost 7 bases to trimming and J lost 2 bases; unmatched junction nucleotides: 6. The CDR3 spans 14 residues. CDR1 and CDR2 from the germline V gene are MNHNY and SVGAGI (reference sequence). The CDR3 loop reads CASTLTGEQETQYF. In DNA, the CDR3 is TGTGCCAGCACCCTGACAGGGGAACAAGAGACCCAGTACTTC.

Remarks on this clone: The sample contains more than one DNA sequence encoding this CDR3. This chain uses TRBV9 with TRBJ2-5, with TRBD2 matching 14 bases. The CDR3 is made up of 17 amino acids. With V trimmed by 0 bases and J by 4 bases, 5 bases remained unmatched. CDR1 SGDLS and CDR2 YYNGEE come from the germline V gene. For the CDR3, the DNA is TGTGCCAGCAGCGTAGCTACAGGACTAGCGGGAGGAGAGACCCAGTACTTC. Translating it yields CASSVATGLAGGETQYF.

This clone was seen a single time. V and J are TRBV10-2 and TRBJ1-1; the match to TRBD1 covers 7 bases. V gave up 8 bases and J gave up 5 bases; unmatched junction bases: 2. Germline CDR1 is WSHSY and CDR2 is SAAADI. The CDR3 runs to 11 residues. This CDR3 reads CASSQGTEAFF. The CDR3 DNA reads as TGCGCCAGCTCACAGGGGACTGAAGCTTTCTTT.

The chain has TRBV27 and TRBJ2-7; 7 bases match TRBD1. The V and J ends lost 5 bases and 4 bases, in that order; junction bases with no gene match: 14. Germline CDR1 MNHEY, CDR2 SMNVEV (reference sequence). The CDR3 consists of 16 residues. As DNA, the CDR3 is TGTGCCAGCAGTCTCTCACACGGGACAGCACTTTACGAGCAGTACTTC. Its translation: CASSLSHGTALYEQYF.

V and J are TRBV28 and TRBJ1-2, with D hard to call. Germline CDR1 reads MDHEN; CDR2 reads SYDVKM. This CDR3 region has 14 residues. V lost 8 bases, J lost 0 bases, and 13 bases lay in between. The CDR3 DNA is TGTGCCAGCCGCCTGGCCAGCACTAACTATGGCTACACCTTC. It translates to CASRLASTNYGYTF.

V usage is TRBV10-1 and J usage is TRBJ2-7; maybe TRBD1 (6 bases). Trimming took off 2 bases at V and 2 bases at J, with 10 bases between the two ends. The CDR3 covers 14 residues. Germline V CDR1 and CDR2: WNHNN, SYGVQD (reference sequence). Here the CDR3 DNA reads TGCGCCAGCAGTGAGACAGGGACCACCTACGAGCAGTACTTC. The encoded protein is CASSETGTTYEQYF.

This clone is a singleton in its sample. This chain connects TRBV4-1 to TRBJ1-2; no definite D call. Germline V gives CDR1 MGHRA, CDR2 YSYEKL. The V and J ends lost 0 bases and 6 bases respectively, with 14 bases between them. The CDR3 loop spans 15 amino acids. CDR3 in DNA: TGCGCCAGCAGCCAAGATGCCACACTTGAAAATGGCTACACCTTC. It yields the protein CASSQDATLENGYTF.

The CDR3 here is CASSSRTGGYTEAFF. The CDR3 DNA reads as TGCGCCAGCAGCTCCCGGACAGGGGGGTACACTGAAGCTTTCTTT. The genes are TRBV5-1 and TRBJ1-1; 10 nucleotides agree with TRBD1. The CDR3 length is 15 residues. Germline CDR1 SGHRS, CDR2 YFSETQ. V trimming: 3 bases; J trimming: 3 bases; junction bases outside the gene matches: 5.

This clone was seen once. This chain uses TRBV19 with TRBJ1-5, with unresolved D. The V and J ends lost 3 bases and 0 bases respectively, with 9 bases between them. The germline V gene has CDR1 LNHDA and CDR2 SQIVND (reference sequence). The CDR3 extends over 15 amino acids. The CDR3 sequence is CASSIGVHSNQPQHF. CDR3 DNA: TGTGCCAGTAGTATCGGGGTTCATAGCAATCAGCCCCAGCATTTT.